This T cell receptor beta chain was sequenced in a study of blood T cell repertoires in COVID-19. Study-level background: Collection of acute and convalescent COVID-19 samples took place in the United States, Italy and Spain. Nucleic acid was either cDNA or gDNA, and it came from T cells, B-cell-depleted T cells, or PBMCs.

CDR3 length: 14 residues. From germline, CDR1 is LNHDA and CDR2 SQIVND (reference sequence). V was trimmed by 7 bases and J by 3 bases, leaving 15 bases between them. Original data processing: Amplification of reference gene primers provided the estimated nucleated cell counts. Profiled with immunoSEQ multiplex PCR; TCRdb holds only in-frame clones, not every one. V, J and clone size are taken as reported in that table, and D and trimming were inferred from the DNA itself. The repertoire includes some 70,000 clones, more than 75% of them detected once, and about 0.83% sits in the top ten. The clonotype originates from a woman between 65 and 79 years old with acute or convalescent COVID-19. Sequenced: peripheral blood. This chain uses TRBV19 with TRBJ1-2; D may be TRBD1 (6 bases). CDR3 DNA sequence: TGTGCCAGTACGGACCAGGGGCCCCACTATGGCTACACCTTC. It encodes CASTDQGPHYGYTF.